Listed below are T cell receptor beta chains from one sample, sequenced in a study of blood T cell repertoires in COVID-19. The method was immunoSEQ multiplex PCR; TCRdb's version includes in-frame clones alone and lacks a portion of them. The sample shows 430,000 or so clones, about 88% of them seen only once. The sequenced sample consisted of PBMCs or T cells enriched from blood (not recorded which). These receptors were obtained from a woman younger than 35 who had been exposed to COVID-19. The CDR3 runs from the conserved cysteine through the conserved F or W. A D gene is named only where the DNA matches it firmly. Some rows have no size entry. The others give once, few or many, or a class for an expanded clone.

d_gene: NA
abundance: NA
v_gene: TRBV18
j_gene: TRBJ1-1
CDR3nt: TGTGCCAGCTCACTCAAGCGGGAACGGACAACTGAAGCTTTCTTT
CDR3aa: CASSLKRERTTEAFF

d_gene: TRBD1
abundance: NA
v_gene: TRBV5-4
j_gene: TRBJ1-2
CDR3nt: TGTGCCAGCAGCACACCGACAGGGGGGCTGTTTAACTATGGCTACACCTTC
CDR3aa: CASSTPTGGLFNYGYTF

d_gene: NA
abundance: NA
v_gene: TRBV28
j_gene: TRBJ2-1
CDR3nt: TGTGCCAGCAGTTTTGACTGGATGATGCAGTTCTTC
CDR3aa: CASSFDWMMQFF

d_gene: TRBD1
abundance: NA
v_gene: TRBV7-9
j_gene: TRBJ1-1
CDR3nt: TGTGCCAGCAGCTTAGAGGTGACAGGGGAGACTGAAGCTTTCTTT
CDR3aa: CASSLEVTGETEAFF

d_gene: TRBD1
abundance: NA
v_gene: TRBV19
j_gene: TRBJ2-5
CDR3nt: TGTGCCAGTAGACCAACAGGGGGTAAAGAGACCCAGTACTTC
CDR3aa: CASRPTGGKETQYF

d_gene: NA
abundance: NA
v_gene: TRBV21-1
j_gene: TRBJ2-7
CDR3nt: TGTGCCAGCAGCAAATGGGACCTTAGCGGGTACGAGCAGTACTTC
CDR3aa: CASSKWDLSGYEQYF

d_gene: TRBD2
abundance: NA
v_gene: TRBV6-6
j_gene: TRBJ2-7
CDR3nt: TGTGCCAGCAGGGGAGCGGGACCGAGCTACGAGCAGTACTTC
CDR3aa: CASRGAGPSYEQYF

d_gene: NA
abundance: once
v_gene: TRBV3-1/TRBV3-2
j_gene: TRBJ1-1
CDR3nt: TGTGCCACTTCGGGGGTTGTCACTGAAGCTTTCTTT
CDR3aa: CATSGVVTEAFF

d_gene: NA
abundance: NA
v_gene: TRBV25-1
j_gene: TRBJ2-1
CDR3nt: TGTGCCAGCAGTGATCCAGGGTCTAGCTCCTACAATGAGCAGTTCTTC
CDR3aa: CASSDPGSSSYNEQFF

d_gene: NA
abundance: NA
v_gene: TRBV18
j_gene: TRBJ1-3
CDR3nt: TGTGCCAGCTCACCACTGCAAGGCAGGGATGGAAACACCATATATTTT
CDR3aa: CASSPLQGRDGNTIYF

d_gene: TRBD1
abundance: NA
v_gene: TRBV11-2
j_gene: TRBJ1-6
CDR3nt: TGTGCCAGCAGCAAATCGACAGGGGGGAATTCACCCCTCCACTTT
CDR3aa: CASSKSTGGNSPLHF

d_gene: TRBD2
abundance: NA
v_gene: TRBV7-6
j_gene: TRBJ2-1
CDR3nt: TGTGCCAGTAGAGCGGGGGGGCAAATTGAGCAGTTCTTC
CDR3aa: CASRAGGQIEQFF

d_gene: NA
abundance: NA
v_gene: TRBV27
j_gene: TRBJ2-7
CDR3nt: TGTGCCAGCAGTCCAGACAGCCCCTTTTCCTACGAGCAGTACTTC
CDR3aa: CASSPDSPFSYEQYF

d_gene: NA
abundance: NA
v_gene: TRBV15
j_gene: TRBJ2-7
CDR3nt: TGTGCCACCAGCAGAGATCCAGGGGGGTACGAGCAGTACTTC
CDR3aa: CATSRDPGGYEQYF

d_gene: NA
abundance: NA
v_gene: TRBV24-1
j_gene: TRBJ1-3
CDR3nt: TGTGCCACCGGGCGGGCTTACCCTAGAAACACCATATATTTT
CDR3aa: CATGRAYPRNTIYF

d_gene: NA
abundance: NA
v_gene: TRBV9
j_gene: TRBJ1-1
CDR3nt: TGTGCCAGCAGCGTCGGCAGGGGTACAGGGATCCCTGAAGCTTTCTTT
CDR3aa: CASSVGRGTGIPEAFF

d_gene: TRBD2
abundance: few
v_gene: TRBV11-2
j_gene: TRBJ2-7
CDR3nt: TGTGCCAGCAGCCCTCTAGCGGGGTCCTACGAGCAGTACTTC
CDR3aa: CASSPLAGSYEQYF

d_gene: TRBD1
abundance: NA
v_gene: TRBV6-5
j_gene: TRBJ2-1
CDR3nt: TGTGCCACAATGAGGGGGCTTAACAATGAGCAGTTCTTC
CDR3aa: CATMRGLNNEQFF

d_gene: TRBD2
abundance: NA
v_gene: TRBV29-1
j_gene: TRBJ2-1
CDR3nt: TGCAGCGTTCGACTAGCGGGAGAATGGGTGCAGTTCTTC
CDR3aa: CSVRLAGEWVQFF

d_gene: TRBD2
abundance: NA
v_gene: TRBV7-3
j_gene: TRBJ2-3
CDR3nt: TGTGCCAGCAGCTTAACAGGGGCTAGCGGGGGGTACACAGATACGCAGTATTTT
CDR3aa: CASSLTGASGGYTDTQYF

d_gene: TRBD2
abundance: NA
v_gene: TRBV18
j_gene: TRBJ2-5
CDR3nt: TGTGCCAGCTCACCACCGTCTCTAGCGGGAGTAGGAGGAGAGACCCAGTACTTC
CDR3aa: CASSPPSLAGVGGETQYF

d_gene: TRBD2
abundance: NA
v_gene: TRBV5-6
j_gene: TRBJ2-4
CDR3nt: TGTGCCAGCAGCTTGGAGGTTCTGAGGTCTAGCGGCAAAAACATTCAGTACTTC
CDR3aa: CASSLEVLRSSGKNIQYF

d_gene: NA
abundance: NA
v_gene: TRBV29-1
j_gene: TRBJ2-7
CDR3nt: TGCAGCGTTGACAGAACCTACGAGCAGTACTTC
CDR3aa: CSVDRTYEQYF

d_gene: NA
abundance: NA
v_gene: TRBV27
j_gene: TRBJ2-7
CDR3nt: TGTGCCAGCAGACCGCGACAGGCCACCTACGAGCAGTACTTC
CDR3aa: CASRPRQATYEQYF

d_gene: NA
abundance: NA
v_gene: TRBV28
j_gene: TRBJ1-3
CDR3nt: TGTGCCAGCGCGAAGGGAGTCGCTGGAAACACCATATATTTT
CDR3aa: CASAKGVAGNTIYF

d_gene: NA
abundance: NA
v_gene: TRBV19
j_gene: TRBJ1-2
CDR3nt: TGTGCCAGTAGTATATCCCTGACACCTAACTATGGCTACACCTTC
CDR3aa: CASSISLTPNYGYTF

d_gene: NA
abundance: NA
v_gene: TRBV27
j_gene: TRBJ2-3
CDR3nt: TGTGCCAGCAGCCCGGGACAATTCACAGATACGCAGTATTTT
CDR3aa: CASSPGQFTDTQYF

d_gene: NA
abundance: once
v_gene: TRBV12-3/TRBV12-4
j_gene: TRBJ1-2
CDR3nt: TGTGCCAGCAGTTTAATGGGAGGGGGCTACACCTTC
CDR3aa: CASSLMGGGYTF

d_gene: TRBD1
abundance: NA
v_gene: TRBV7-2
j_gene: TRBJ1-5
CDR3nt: TGTGCCAGCAGCTCCGAGGGACAGGGGGGAGGTCAGCCCCAGCATTTT
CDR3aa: CASSSEGQGGGQPQHF

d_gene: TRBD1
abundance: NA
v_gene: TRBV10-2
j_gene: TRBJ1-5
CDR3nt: TGCGCCAGCAGTGAACCGGGACAGGGTGGTCGAAATCAGCCCCAGCATTTT
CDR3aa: CASSEPGQGGRNQPQHF

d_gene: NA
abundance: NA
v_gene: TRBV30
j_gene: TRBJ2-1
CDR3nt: TGTGCCTGGAGTGTAATGCTACATGAGCAGTTCTTC
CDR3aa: CAWSVMLHEQFF

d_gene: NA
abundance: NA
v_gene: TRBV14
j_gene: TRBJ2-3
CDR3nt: TGTGCCAGCAGCCAAGATCAGGCCCCCCCCGCAGATACGCAGTATTTT
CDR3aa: CASSQDQAPPADTQYF

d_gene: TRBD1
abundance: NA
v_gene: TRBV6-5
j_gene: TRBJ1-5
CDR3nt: TGTGCCAGCAGACTCGGGACAGGAGATCAGCCCCAGCATTTT
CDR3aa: CASRLGTGDQPQHF

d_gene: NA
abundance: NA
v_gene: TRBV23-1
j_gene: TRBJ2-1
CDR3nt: TGCGCCAGCAGTCAATCTAGGAGGGGAATCAATCCCTACAATGAGCAGTTCTTC
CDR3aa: CASSQSRRGINPYNEQFF

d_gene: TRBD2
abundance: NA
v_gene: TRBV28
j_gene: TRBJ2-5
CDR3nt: TGTGCCAGCAGGTCTCTAGCGGGGGGGCGGGGAGAGACCCAGTACTTC
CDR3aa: CASRSLAGGRGETQYF

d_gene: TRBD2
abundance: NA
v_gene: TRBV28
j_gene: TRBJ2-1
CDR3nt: TGTGCCAGCAGTTCTAGAGCGGGAGGGGTCGATGAGCAGTTCTTC
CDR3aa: CASSSRAGGVDEQFF

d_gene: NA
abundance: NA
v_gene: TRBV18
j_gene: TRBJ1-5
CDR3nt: TGTGCCAGCTCTTCGGCCGGGGGGCGAGGCAATCAGCCCCAGCATTTT
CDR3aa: CASSSAGGRGNQPQHF

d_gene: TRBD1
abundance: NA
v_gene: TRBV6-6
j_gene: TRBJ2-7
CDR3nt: TGTGCCAGCAGCCCTACAGGGGGCAGTTACGAGCAGTACTTC
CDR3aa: CASSPTGGSYEQYF

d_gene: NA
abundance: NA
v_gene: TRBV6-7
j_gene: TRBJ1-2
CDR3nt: TGTGCCCAGCTAGGAGTTGGCTACACCTTC
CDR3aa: CAQLGVGYTF